A selection of T cell receptor beta chains follows, all from one sample in a study of PD-L1 blockade in urothelial cancer. Here immunoSEQ multiplex PCR was the method, and the copy in TCRdb shows in-frame clones only, minus some. The table records approximately 70,000 clones, roughly 89% of them present only once. Sequenced material: PBMCs, taken around atezolizumab (anti-PD-L1) treatment. These receptors all stem from a woman between 65 and 79 years old with urothelial cancer. Each CDR3 is given without its conserved first and last residue.

V gene	J gene	CDR3 protein
TRBV2	TRBJ1-5	ASSPQGHSNQPQH
TRBV16	TRBJ1-4	ASSSSLSTNEKLF
TRBV28	TRBJ1-2	ASSPNPGQLNYGYT
TRBV30	TRBJ2-5	AWSVAGSGTQY
TRBV29-1	TRBJ2-7	SVEGLAGAQEQY
TRBV19	TRBJ1-1	ASLGGQLNTEAF
TRBV4-1	TRBJ1-3	ASSKWAGERNTIY
TRBV19	TRBJ1-1	ASSISTRAYTEAF
TRBV5-1	TRBJ2-7	ASSPGLAGGTYEQY
TRBV11-3	TRBJ2-2	ASSLDQGIERELF
TRBV2	TRBJ1-4	ASRPPTGTNEKLF
TRBV7-2	TRBJ2-5	ASSPGVQETQY
TRBV7-9	TRBJ1-2	ASSLEAGNYGYT
TRBV27	TRBJ2-1	ASSRYRVARGVNEQF
TRBV5-1	TRBJ1-1	ASSLVGRNTEAF
TRBV5-1	TRBJ2-5	ASSLGGMTGLQETQY
TRBV28	TRBJ2-3	ASSFSGSTDTQY
TRBV7-6	TRBJ2-5	ASSFGQSEETQY
TRBV4-1	TRBJ1-3	ASSRSWGQRNSGNTIY
TRBV18	TRBJ2-7	ASSPGLAGASYEQY
TRBV5-1	TRBJ1-2	ASSFGDRGYGYT
TRBV10-2	TRBJ2-7	ASSEPGLGTGYEQY
TRBV5-1	TRBJ1-1	ASSLLRYRDGVTEAF
TRBV27	TRBJ1-1	ASRKGTNTEAF
TRBV11-2	TRBJ1-2	ASSPLKGANYGYT
TRBV5-1	TRBJ2-3	ASSVSGGPRDTQY
TRBV5-1	TRBJ2-5	ASSLGTSGEETQY
TRBV2	TRBJ1-5	ASSKRGGQQPQH
TRBV7-6	TRBJ2-5	ASSLYSWETQY
TRBV19	TRBJ2-3	ASRTGRFSEQY
TRBV7-9	TRBJ1-3	ASSLLPGSGNTIY
TRBV6-5	TRBJ1-2	ASTLDRGPNYGYT
TRBV20-1	TRBJ1-2	SANSNYGYT
TRBV13	TRBJ2-3	ASSSGQGPWDTQY
TRBV29-1	TRBJ2-2	SVDRGTGELF
TRBV11-2	TRBJ2-5	ASSLDYPGETQY
TRBV2	TRBJ2-1	ASSERGAGYNEQF
TRBV10-3	TRBJ1-4	AISEFSPAEGRKLF
TRBV5-1	TRBJ2-1	ASTTESFSGKALYNEQF
TRBV27	TRBJ1-2	ASSLTGRLYGYT
TRBV9	TRBJ1-1	ASSVEPEHTEAF
TRBV2	TRBJ1-5	ASSFPGGFNQPQH
TRBV2	TRBJ2-1	ANSKSPGLHNEQF
TRBV10-1	TRBJ1-2	ASSEGTGGLSGYT
TRBV18	TRBJ2-2	ASSPGTGFVGELF
TRBV5-1	TRBJ2-2	ASSLDGTTNTGELF
TRBV7-2	TRBJ2-5	ASSLSLSETQY
TRBV7-9	TRBJ2-2	ASSPTSSVDTGELF
TRBV2	TRBJ2-2	ASSEPAGAQVGELF
TRBV19	TRBJ1-5	ASTPTVNQPQH
TRBV7-8	TRBJ2-3	ASSPGSPNTQY
TRBV29-1	TRBJ1-3	SVADNYRGHGNTIY
TRBV9	TRBJ1-1	ASSSRRDTEAF
TRBV5-8	TRBJ2-3	ASTYRADTQY
TRBV5-1	TRBJ2-3	ASSLAADTQY
TRBV4-2	TRBJ2-3	ASSLSRGETQY
TRBV11-2	TRBJ2-7	ASSLSQGRGYEQY
TRBV5-1	TRBJ2-7	ASSSTGASSYEQY
TRBV5-5	TRBJ2-2	ASSREPSGSHTGELF